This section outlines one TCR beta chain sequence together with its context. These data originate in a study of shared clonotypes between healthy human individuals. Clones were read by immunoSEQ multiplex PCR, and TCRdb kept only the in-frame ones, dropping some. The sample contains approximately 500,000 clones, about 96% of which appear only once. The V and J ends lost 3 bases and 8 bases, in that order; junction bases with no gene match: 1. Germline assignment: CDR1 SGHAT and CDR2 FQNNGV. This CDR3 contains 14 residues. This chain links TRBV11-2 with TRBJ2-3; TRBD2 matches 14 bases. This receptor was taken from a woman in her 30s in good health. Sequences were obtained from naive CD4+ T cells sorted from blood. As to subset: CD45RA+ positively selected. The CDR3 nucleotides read TGTGCCAGCAGCTTGGGACTAGCGGGAGTTACGCAGTATTTT. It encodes CASSLGLAGVTQYF.